Following are 25 T cell receptor beta chains from one sample sequenced in a study of blood T cell repertoires in COVID-19. Here immunoSEQ multiplex PCR was the method, and the copy in TCRdb shows in-frame clones only, minus some. The repertoire consists of 200,000 to 250,000 clones, with roughly 85% occurring once and the leading ten covering about 4%. The sample comprised PBMCs or T cells enriched from blood (not recorded which). These receptor sequences come from a woman aged 35 to 49 with acute COVID-19.

This rearrangement joins TRBV4-3 to TRBJ2-1, with D unresolved. Trimming took off 0 bases at V and 6 bases at J, with 9 bases between the two ends. The V gene's germline CDR1 is LGHNA and CDR2 YSLEER. The CDR3 is made up of 14 amino acids. CDR3 amino acids: CASSQDTQANEQFF. In nucleotides, the CDR3 is TGCGCCAGCAGCCAAGATACCCAGGCCAATGAGCAGTTCTTC.

This clone occurred once. The chain employs TRBV3-1 (or the pseudogene TRBV3-2) and TRBJ1-2; 9 bases fit TRBD1. The CDR3 length is 17 residues. Trimming took 6 bases from V and 7 from J; bases not matched to a gene: 18. The germline V gene has CDR1 LGHDT and CDR2 YNNKEL (reference sequence). Here the CDR3 reads CASSWYGTGLVMGGYTF. In nucleotides, the CDR3 is TGTGCCAGCAGTTGGTACGGGACAGGGCTCGTCATGGGTGGCTACACCTTC.

V usage is TRBV6-2 or TRBV6-3 and J usage is TRBJ1-6; 8 bases are a match to TRBD1. CDR1 is MNHEY and CDR2 is SVGEGT in the germline V gene. The CDR3 has 16 amino acids. Trimming took 6 bases from V and 7 from J; bases not matched to a gene: 11. The CDR3 DNA follows: TGTGCCAGCAGACCTCAGGGGGCAGGGCCCAATTCACCCCTCCACTTT. It encodes CASRPQGAGPNSPLHF.

V is TRBV5-1 and J is TRBJ2-7; D unresolved. The CDR3 length is 15 residues. Looked up from germline, CDR1 is SGHRS and CDR2 is YFSETQ. Deletions cut 5 bases from V and 1 base from J, with 16 bases between. The CDR3 loop reads CASRPRAENSYEQYF. Here the CDR3 DNA reads TGCGCCAGCAGGCCCCGCGCGGAAAATTCCTACGAGCAGTACTTC. Together with reference TRBV5-1 and TRBJ2-7, the CDR3 gives the full variable domain: KAGVTQTPRYLIKTRGQQVTLSCSPISGHRSVSWYQQTPGQGLQFLFEYFSETQRNKGNFPGRFSGRQFSNSRSEMNVSTLELGDSALYLCASRPRAENSYEQYFGPGTRLTVT.

The gene calls are TRBV21-1 and TRBJ2-5; the table names TRBD1, a call not compared with the DNA. TRBV21-1 is given as a pseudogene. The CDR3 runs 16 residues. The CDR3 sequence: CASSKWDRMVSETQYF. CDR3 nucleotides: TGTGCCAGCAGCAAGTGGGACAGGATGGTCAGCGAGACCCAGTACTTC.

This chain links TRBV25-1 with TRBJ1-2, with 7 bases matching TRBD1. The CDR3 has 14 amino acids. Germline-derived CDR1 and CDR2 are MGHDK and SYGVNS. The V gene end was trimmed by 2 bases and the J gene end by 2 bases; junction bases not matched to a gene: 2. CDR3 coding DNA: TGTGCCAGCAGTGAAGAGGACAGGAACTATGGCTACACCTTC. It specifies CASSEEDRNYGYTF.

The rearrangement uses TRBV28 and TRBJ1-1; 8 bases are a match to TRBD1. J was trimmed by 2 bases and V by 7 bases; bases with no gene match: 6. The germline gives CDR1 MDHEN, CDR2 SYDVKM. The CDR3 totals 14 residues. The DNA for the CDR3 is TGTGCCAGCAACCAGGACAGGGCCAACACTGAAGCTTTCTTT. Its translation is CASNQDRANTEAFF.

The rearrangement links TRBV5-6 to TRBJ1-1; tentative D call: TRBD1 (5 bases). CDR1 and CDR2 (germline): SGHDT, YYEEEE. CDR3 length: 13 amino acids. Trimming removed 4 bases at V and 4 bases at J, with 11 bases between. The CDR3 here is CASSPRGSTEAFF. CDR3 DNA sequence: TGTGCCAGCAGCCCCCGGGGGAGCACTGAAGCTTTCTTT.

V is TRBV3-1 (or the pseudogene TRBV3-2) and J is TRBJ1-2; 8 bases line up with TRBD1. V was clipped by 1 base and J by 4 bases; unmatched bases: 11. The CDR3 totals 17 residues. Germline V lookup: CDR1 LGHDT, CDR2 YNNKEL (reference sequence). CDR3 bases: TGTGCCAGCAGCCAAGCAGGCGGCCTTACAGGGGGCTATGGCTACACCTTC. Amino acid sequence: CASSQAGGLTGGYGYTF.

The chain carries TRBV19 and TRBJ1-5; TRBD1 is a possible D gene (5 bases). The germline V gene encodes CDR1 LNHDA and CDR2 SQIVND (reference sequence). V was pared by 3 bases and J by 6 bases, with 15 bases between. The CDR3 sequence is 15 residues long. The CDR3 region is CASSMTVSLGQPQHF. The CDR3, as DNA: TGTGCCAGTAGTATGACAGTGTCTCTAGGTCAGCCCCAGCATTTT.

V is TRBV11-2 and J is TRBJ2-7, with a weak D call TRBD2 (6 bases). Germline V CDR1 and CDR2: SGHAT, FQNNGV. Trimming pared 5 bases from V and 0 bases from J, leaving 8 bases between. The CDR3 runs to 13 residues. CDR3 sequence (DNA): TGTGCCAGCAGCGTGACTAGCTCCTACGAGCAGTACTTC. Its translation is CASSVTSSYEQYF.

This clone was recorded only once. The rearrangement joins TRBV23-1 to TRBJ1-2; D unclear. TRBV23-1 is assigned to the ORF class and has an uncertain function. The V gene lost 8 bases and the J gene lost 4 bases, with 26 bases spanning the gap. The CDR3 covers 17 residues. In nucleotides, the CDR3 is TGCGCCAGCTCCCCCCCGTTGGGCAGGCAGGTAGGCTATGGCTACACCTTC. Protein sequence: CASSPPLGRQVGYGYTF.

As to this clone: Germline is not matched at one junction end, which may reflect a read error. This chain connects TRBV30 to TRBJ1-2; 7 nucleotides agree with TRBD1. CDR1 is GTSNPN, CDR2 SVGIG, per germline (reference sequence). There are 13 residues in the CDR3. The chain's CDR3 is CAWSPARTGSASF. CDR3 in DNA: TGTGCCTGGAGTCCCGCTAGGACAGGTTCTGCGTCTTTC.

The chain couples TRBV5-4 to TRBJ2-1; 9 bases match TRBD1. CDR3 length: 16 residues. After removal of 3 bases from V and 6 bases from J, the junction contained 10 bases not matched to a gene. Germline loops: CDR1 SGHNT, CDR2 YYREEE (reference sequence). CDR3 residues: CASSSPGGTGTNEQFF. The CDR3 DNA sequence: TGTGCCAGCAGCTCCCCTGGAGGGACAGGGACCAATGAGCAGTTCTTC.

The chain employs TRBV5-1 and TRBJ1-1; the D is unclear. Germline V gene data show CDR1 as SGHRS and CDR2 as YFSETQ. The CDR3 contains 14 residues. Trimming cost V 1 base and J 4 bases, with 11 bases left between them. The CDR3 DNA reads as TGCGCCAGCAGCTTGCGACCGGCAGGCACTGAAGCTTTCTTT. Its protein is CASSLRPAGTEAFF.

This clone appeared once. This chain joins TRBV27 and TRBJ2-7, with TRBD1 as a possible D gene (6 bases). V lost 6 bases and J 2 bases, leaving 11 bases between the germline ends. CDR3 size: 13 residues. The germline gives CDR1 MNHEY, CDR2 SMNVEV (reference sequence). This CDR3 reads CASSPDRTYEQYF. In DNA form, the CDR3 reads TGTGCCAGCAGCCCTGACAGGACCTACGAGCAGTACTTC.

V gene TRBV28 combines with J gene TRBJ2-7; 7 bases are a match to TRBD1. Germline V CDR1 and CDR2: MDHEN, SYDVKM. The CDR3 totals 16 residues. V was clipped by 5 bases and J by 0 bases; unmatched bases: 10. The CDR3 here is CASSEETGLDSYEQYV. In nucleotides, the CDR3 is TGTGCCAGCAGTGAGGAGACAGGGCTCGACTCCTACGAGCAGTACGTC.

This clone was seen only a few times. The genes are TRBV6-5 and TRBJ1-1; 8 nucleotides line up with TRBD1. This CDR3 region has 14 residues. The V segment lost 5 bases and the J segment 6 bases; nucleotides outside the gene matches: 8. The germline V gene encodes CDR1 MNHEY and CDR2 SVGAGI. Here the CDR3 reads CASSLTGVGAEAFF. The CDR3 DNA reads as TGTGCCAGCAGTCTGACAGGGGTGGGGGCTGAAGCTTTCTTT.

This chain connects TRBV7-8 to TRBJ2-1, with D possibly being TRBD2 (5 bases). Trimming cost V 3 bases and J 3 bases, with 12 bases left between them. From germline, CDR1 is SGHVS and CDR2 FQNEAQ. The CDR3 extends over 15 amino acids. The CDR3 is CASSLRRGIYNEQFF. The CDR3 coding sequence is TGTGCCAGCAGCTTGAGACGGGGAATCTACAATGAGCAGTTCTTC. Full variable domain (missing parts from reference TRBV7-8 and TRBJ2-1): GAGVSQSPRYKVAKRGQDVALRCDPISGHVSLFWYQQALGQGPEFLTYFQNEAQLDKSGLPSDRFFAERPEGSVSTLKIQRTQQEDSAVYLCASSLRRGIYNEQFFGPGTRLTVL.

The chain is built from TRBV9 and TRBJ2-5; TRBD1 might be the D (6 bases). Germline V lookup: CDR1 SGDLS, CDR2 YYNGEE. The germline V and J ends were trimmed by 4 bases and 1 base, with 14 bases remaining between them. The CDR3 covers 15 residues. CDR3 coding DNA: TGTGCCAGCAGCCCCCCTGGGGGCCTCCAAGAGACCCAGTACTTC. This translates into CASSPPGGLQETQYF.

This clone has only one observation. One end of the junction fails to match germline, which may point to a read error. J is TRBJ2-5 and V is TRBV7-7, with D perhaps matching TRBD1 (6 bases). The CDR3 contains 15 residues. Germline CDR1 and CDR2: SSHAT and FNYEAQ (reference sequence). The CDR3 spells CASSPRTRGGETQYF. The DNA of the CDR3 is TGTGCTAGCAGCCCCCGGACGAGAGGGGGAGAGACCCAGTACTTC.

V usage is TRBV9 and J usage is TRBJ2-3, with 7 bases lining up with TRBD2. J gave up 6 bases and V 3 bases, and 10 bases lay outside the gene matches. This CDR3 region has 15 residues. Germline V CDR1 and CDR2: SGDLS, YYNGEE. In nucleotides, the CDR3 is TGTGCCAGCAGCGACGCCCCTCTAGCGGCGGATACGCAGTATTTT. It is translated as CASSDAPLAADTQYF.

The V gene is TRBV5-1, the J gene TRBJ1-1, with D possibly TRBD1 on 6 matching bases. CDR3 length: 16 amino acids. Per the germline V gene, CDR1 is SGHRS and CDR2 is YFSETQ. Between the trimmed V and J ends, which lost 4 bases and 6 bases, there was a span of 22 bases. CDR3 sequence: CASSAGQLVSAAEAFF. As DNA, the CDR3 is TGCGCCAGCAGCGCTGGACAGTTGGTAAGTGCCGCTGAAGCTTTCTTT.

This CDR3 is CASSQGSTTEAFF. The CDR3 region has the DNA TGTGCCAGCTCGCAGGGGTCGACCACTGAAGCTTTCTTT. The rearrangement uses TRBV18 and TRBJ1-1, with D perhaps TRBD1 (6 bases). The CDR3 extends over 13 amino acids. The V end lost 6 bases, the J end lost 4 bases, and 12 bases lay between the germline ends. Germline V gene sequence: CDR1 KGHSH, CDR2 LQKENI.

The table lists this clone with a count of one. A clone one base away is much larger, so this may be a read error. Different DNA sequences within this sample yield the same CDR3. The chain combines TRBV27 with TRBJ1-1; D perhaps matches TRBD1 (5 bases). Per the germline V gene, CDR1 is MNHEY and CDR2 is SMNVEV (reference sequence). Trimming removed 2 bases at V and 1 base at J, with 5 bases between. The CDR3 runs 13 residues. The chain's CDR3 is CASSLQGNTEAFF. The CDR3 DNA sequence: TGTGCCAGCAGTTTACAGGGGAACACTGAAGCTTTCTTT.